This T cell receptor (beta chain) was profiled in a study of control samples from healthy donors and cancer patients (dated by TCRdb to the early 2020s). Receptor amplification or capture employed the immunoSEQ multiplex PCR assay. TCRdb holds this immuneACCESS table with in-frame rearrangements only. Some clones are missing; in checked studies, unresolved V genes explain under half, and the rest has no known cause. In all, the sample holds roughly 450,000 clones, and 75% to 95% of those were seen once. The ten top clones hold just under 6.5% of the sample. As concerns this clone: No cognate antigen has been identified for it. No per-base quality is available; no much larger clone lies one base away.

The CDR3 sequence holds 11 residues, the cysteine and phenylalanine included. The only DNA kept is the CDR3, 33 bases in frame from the first base. V drops 2 bases and J drops 7 bases, leaving 5 bases in between. CDR1 and CDR2 are read off the germline V gene (reference sequence) as MNHNY and SVGAGI. Sequencing was done on a sample of PBMCs. The sequence was collected from a man in his forties with head and neck cancer. The chain couples TRBV6-6 to TRBJ1-1, with the identity of the D gene unclear. The CDR3 region reads CASSYGSEAFF. The DNA reads as follows: TGTGCCAGCAGTTACGGTAGTGAAGCTTTCTTT.